The next 7 T cell receptor beta chains were all read from a single sample in a study of vaccination and CD4 T cells after COVID-19. As to treatment: approximately nine-day PBMC culture with coronavirus spike peptide pools or control peptides (ViraFEST assay). These receptors have no known antigen. The Oncomine TCR Beta short-read assay sequenced DNA from cultured CD4+ T cells. TCRdb recomputed calls from the PCR reads with MiXCR, one row per CDR3 protein. The table records 20,000 or so distinct CDR3 sequences, over 55% of them present only once. Material for sequencing was CD4+ T cells from blood, cultured in vitro. These receptors were obtained from a human donor who had recovered from COVID-19.

V is TRBV2 and J is TRBJ1-2; 8 bases map to TRBD1. This CDR3 is 13 amino acids long. Trimming at V came to 8 bases and at J to 7 bases, leaving 9 bases not matched to a gene. Per germline, CDR1 SNHLY and CDR2 FYNNEI. CDR3 nucleotide sequence: TGTGCCAGCCACAGACAGGGGTCCGGTGGCTACACCTTC. This encodes CASHRQGSGGYTF.

In this sample, this clonotype turned up a few times. The chain couples TRBV19 to TRBJ1-2; 9 positions agree with TRBD1. V gave up 4 bases and J gave up 8 bases; unmatched junction bases: 20. The germline gives CDR1 LNHDA, CDR2 SQIVND (reference sequence). The CDR3 extends over 18 amino acids. The CDR3 region has the DNA TGTGCCAGTAGTACGTCGCCGGGACAGGGAATTGGAGTAGGCGGCTACACCTTC. Translation gives CASSTSPGQGIGVGGYTF.

This chain links TRBV7-9 with TRBJ2-7; 8 nucleotides agree with TRBD1. Germline V CDR1 and CDR2: SEHNR, FQNEAQ (reference sequence). The ends lost 2 bases at V and 0 bases at J; junction bases unmatched: 3. The CDR3 length is 15 residues. The CDR3 here is CASSLTDRGSYEQYF. CDR3 nucleotides: TGTGCCAGCAGCTTAACCGACAGGGGCTCCTACGAGCAGTACTTC.

The rearrangement joins TRBV1 to TRBJ2-7; the D call in the table, TRBD2, was not verified against the DNA. TRBV1 is deemed a pseudogene. The CDR3 is 15 residues long. The chain's CDR3 is CTSSLLAGGLYEQYF. The CDR3 region has the DNA TGCACCAGCAGCCTGCTAGCGGGAGGTTTGTACGAGCAGTACTTC.

The chain combines TRBV27 with TRBJ2-3; D not resolved. This CDR3 is built from 14 residues. The germline CDR1 and CDR2 sequences are MNHEY and SMNVEV (reference sequence). V was shortened by 0 bases and J by 4 bases, with 8 bases between the two germline ends. CDR3 sequence (DNA): TGTGCCAGCAGTTTATCCCATGTAGCAGATACGCAGTATTTT. It encodes CASSLSHVADTQYF.

The J gene is TRBJ1-6, the V gene TRBV20-1, with D uncertain. This CDR3 is 12 amino acids long. In germline, CDR1 is DFQATT, CDR2 SNEGSKA (reference sequence). V was clipped by 3 bases and J by 8 bases, with 8 bases between them. DNA for the CDR3: TGCAGTGCTAGGGTGCACGATTCACCCCTCCACTTT. This encodes CSARVHDSPLHF.

The chain has TRBV7-9 and TRBJ2-7; the match to TRBD1 covers 10 bases. This CDR3 has 14 amino acids. CDR1 SEHNR and CDR2 FQNEAQ come from the germline V gene (reference sequence). V lost 5 bases, J lost 5 bases, and 6 bases stayed unmatched. The CDR3 is CASSLGQGVHEQYF. CDR3 in DNA: TGTGCCAGCAGCCTAGGACAGGGGGTCCACGAGCAGTACTTC.